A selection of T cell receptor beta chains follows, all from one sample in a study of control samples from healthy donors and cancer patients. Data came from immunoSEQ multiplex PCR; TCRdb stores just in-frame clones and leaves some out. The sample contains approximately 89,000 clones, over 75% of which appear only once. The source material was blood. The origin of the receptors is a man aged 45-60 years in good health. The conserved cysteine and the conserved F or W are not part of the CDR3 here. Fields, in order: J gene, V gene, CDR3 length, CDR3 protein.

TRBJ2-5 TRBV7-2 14 ASSLAALAGGETQY
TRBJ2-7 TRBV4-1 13 ASSQVGTSVGEQY
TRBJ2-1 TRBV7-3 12 ASSTVSSYNEQF
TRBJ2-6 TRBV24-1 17 ATSESRQGRLPGANVLT
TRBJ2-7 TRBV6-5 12 ASRFGTGGYEQY
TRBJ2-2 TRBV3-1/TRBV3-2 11 ASSPSRAGELF
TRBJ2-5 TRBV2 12 ASSRTGGAETQY
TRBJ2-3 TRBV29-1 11 SGKGAGTDTQY
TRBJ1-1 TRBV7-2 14 ASSLGDPRSYTEAF
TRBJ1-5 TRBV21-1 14 ASRFDRVSCNQPQH
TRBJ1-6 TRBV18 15 ASSPLGQGLLNSPLH
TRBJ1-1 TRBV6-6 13 ASSYRTGANTEAF
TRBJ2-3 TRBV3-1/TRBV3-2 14 ASSPSQIPFGDTQY
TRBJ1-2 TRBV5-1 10 ASSLAGFGYT
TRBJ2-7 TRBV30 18 AWGCDPGQGISPSSYEQY
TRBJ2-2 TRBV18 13 ASSPPERITGELF
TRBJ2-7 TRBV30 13 AWRSPPLAFHEQY
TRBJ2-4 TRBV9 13 ASSASGAAKNIQY
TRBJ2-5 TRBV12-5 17 ASGLVTGLAGRTQETQY
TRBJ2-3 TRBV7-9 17 ASSLTGGASSGSSLPQY
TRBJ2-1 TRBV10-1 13 ASSELREGTKGQF
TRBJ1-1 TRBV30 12 AWRHPGVLTEAF
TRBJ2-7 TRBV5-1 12 ASGRTSGGYEQY
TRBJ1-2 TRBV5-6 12 ASSSIQGEYGYT
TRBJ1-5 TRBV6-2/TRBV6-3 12 ASSPTAPSQPQH
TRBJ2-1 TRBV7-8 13 ASRTSGSPYNEQF
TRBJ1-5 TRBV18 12 ASSPDRALGPQH
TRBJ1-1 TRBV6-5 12 ASSHDRESTEAF
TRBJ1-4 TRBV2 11 ATERGFNEKLF
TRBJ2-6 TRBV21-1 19 ASSKAPRDQGTPTGANVLT
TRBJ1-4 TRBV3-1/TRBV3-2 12 ASSQGQGGEKLF
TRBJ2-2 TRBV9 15 ASAPAGKSPNTGELF
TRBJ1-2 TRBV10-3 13 AISESKQPNYGYT
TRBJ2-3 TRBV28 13 ASTLGGASTDTQY
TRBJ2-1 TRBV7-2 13 ASSLQRDAYNEQF
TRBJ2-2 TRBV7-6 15 ASSPGIDRARAGELF
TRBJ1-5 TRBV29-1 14 SDQIRGQGSNQPQH
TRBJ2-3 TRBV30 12 AWSVQGGTDTQY
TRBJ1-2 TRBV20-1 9 SGMRNYGYT
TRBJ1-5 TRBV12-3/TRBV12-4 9 ASSPGGPQH
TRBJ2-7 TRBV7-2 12 ASSLTSGNGEQY
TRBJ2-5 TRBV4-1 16 ASSRGTSPLRSQETQY